The T cell receptor beta chain under discussion was sequenced for a study of blood T cell repertoires in COVID-19. For the study at large: Specimens from acute and convalescent COVID-19 originated in the United States, Italy and Spain. T cells, B-cell-depleted T cells, or PBMCs provided the cDNA or gDNA that served as material.

Germline V gene data show CDR1 as SGHTA and CDR2 as FQGNSA. The CDR3 contains 14 residues. V was pared by 5 bases and J by 7 bases, with 18 bases between. As handled by the study authors: Nucleated cell counts were estimated from reference gene primer amplification. The method was immunoSEQ multiplex PCR; TCRdb's version includes in-frame clones alone and lacks a portion of them. V and J calls and clone size are as listed in that table; D and trimming were resolved from the DNA. This table has 150,000 to 200,000 clones, approximately 86% appearing once. The sequenced sample consisted of peripheral blood. The receptor was derived from a man between 50 and 59 years old with active or convalescent COVID-19. The chain joins TRBV7-2 to TRBJ2-7, with D unresolved. As DNA, the CDR3 is TGTGCCAGCAGCAAAGAGGTCGGGTTTGGGGAGCAGTACTTC. Its translation is CASSKEVGFGEQYF. Full variable domain (outside the CDR3, taken from reference TRBV7-2 and TRBJ2-7): GAGVSQSPSNKVTEKGKDVELRCDPISGHTALYWYRQSLGQGLEFLIYFQGNSAPDKSGLPSDRFSAERTGGSVSTLTIQRTQQEDSAVYLCASSKEVGFGEQYFGPGTRLTVT.